Following are 15 T cell receptor beta chains from one sample sequenced in a study of blood T cell repertoires in COVID-19 (dated by TCRdb to the early 2020s). The library was made by the immunoSEQ multiplex PCR assay. Sourced from immuneACCESS, this table was stored by TCRdb with only in-frame sequences that have V and J called. A share of the clones is absent; for the studies checked, an unresolved V gene accounts for under half, and the remainder has no known explanation. The table for this sample lists under 200,000 clones; approximately 79% of them were counted only once. Around 8% of the sample is in the top ten clones. Sequences were obtained from peripheral blood. All receptors derive from a woman aged 55-75 years with COVID-19, enrolled during active disease.

The gene calls are TRBV3-1 (or the pseudogene TRBV3-2) and TRBJ2-3; 8 positions match TRBD1. The CDR3 has 13 amino acids. J was trimmed by 5 bases and V by 4 bases; bases with no gene match: 2. Germline loops: CDR1 LGHDT, CDR2 YNNKEL (reference sequence). In DNA form, the CDR3 reads TGTGCCAGCAGCCCCAGGGGGCGAGATACGCAGTATTTT. Protein product: CASSPRGRDTQYF.

The chain carries TRBV3-1 (or the pseudogene TRBV3-2) and TRBJ1-6; the match to TRBD1 covers 7 bases. Unmatched junction bases numbered 4, after V lost 1 base and J lost 7 bases. The CDR3 totals 15 residues. Germline V gene sequence: CDR1 LGHDT, CDR2 YNNKEL (reference sequence). The CDR3 DNA sequence: TGTGCCAGCAGCCAAGGGACAGGCGAAAATTCACCCCTCCACTTT. Protein product: CASSQGTGENSPLHF.

The chain uses TRBV5-4 and TRBJ2-1, with 7 bases lining up with TRBD2. The germline gives CDR1 SGHNT, CDR2 YYREEE (reference sequence). The CDR3 has 14 amino acids. Trimming took 0 bases from V and 9 from J; bases not matched to a gene: 6. The CDR3 region is CASSLAGRAGEQFF. CDR3 coding DNA: TGTGCCAGCAGCTTGGCGGGGAGGGCCGGTGAGCAGTTCTTC.

CDR3 bases: TGTGCCAGCAGGCCAACAGGGGGCAAAAACACCATATATTTT. It encodes CASRPTGGKNTIYF. The chain couples TRBV28 to TRBJ1-3; 9 bases line up with TRBD1. Germline V gene sequence: CDR1 MDHEN, CDR2 SYDVKM. V shed 6 bases, J shed 6 bases, and the junction held 6 bases outside the gene matches. The CDR3 has 14 amino acids.

The chain has TRBV5-1 and TRBJ1-3; possible D gene TRBD1, 6 bases. CDR1 is SGHRS and CDR2 is YFSETQ in the germline V gene. Trimming pared 5 bases from V and 4 bases from J, leaving 16 bases between. This CDR3 has 15 amino acids. The CDR3 here is CASRRNQGLGNTIYF. The CDR3 coding sequence is TGCGCCAGCAGAAGAAACCAGGGGTTGGGAAACACCATATATTTT.

The chain uses TRBV3-1 (or the pseudogene TRBV3-2) and TRBJ1-5; a possible D gene is TRBD1 (5 bases). Germline loops: CDR1 LGHDT, CDR2 YNNKEL (reference sequence). Trimming left V 4 bases short and J 7 bases short, with 14 bases between. The length of the CDR3 is 14 residues. CDR3 region: CASSRQGLGQPQHF. The CDR3, as DNA: TGTGCCAGCAGCCGGCAGGGATTGGGGCAGCCCCAGCATTTT.

The V call is TRBV6-2 or TRBV6-3, the J call TRBJ2-5; TRBD2 agrees at 12 bases. There are 16 residues in the CDR3. Trimming took 0 bases from V and 4 from J; bases not matched to a gene: 3. Germline-derived CDR1 and CDR2 are MNHEY and SVGEGT. CDR3 nucleotide sequence: TGTGCCAGCAGTTACTCCCGACTAGCGGGGGCAGAGACCCAGTACTTC. This translates into CASSYSRLAGAETQYF.

This CDR3 is CASSLGPSGRETQYF. The CDR3 DNA follows: TGTGCCAGCAGCTTAGGCCCTAGCGGGAGAGAGACCCAGTACTTC. The chain joins TRBV7-2 to TRBJ2-5, with 10 bases aligning to TRBD2. Germline lookup yields CDR1 SGHTA and CDR2 FQGNSA. V lost 1 base, J lost 4 bases, and 3 bases stayed unmatched. There are 15 residues in the CDR3.

This sequence joins TRBV7-2 and TRBJ2-2; 9 nucleotides align to TRBD2. Germline values: CDR1 SGHTA, CDR2 FQGNSA. With 1 base clipped from V and 7 bases from J, the junction kept 7 bases outside the gene matches. CDR3 length: 16 amino acids. The CDR3 nucleotides are TGTGCCAGCAGCTTAGGCGGGAGGGCCTGGGGCGGGGAGCTGTTTTTT. The encoded protein is CASSLGGRAWGGELFF.

The chain recombines TRBV5-1 with TRBJ1-2; 8 bases match TRBD1. V dropped 4 bases and J dropped 7; count of bases not matched to a gene: 15. Germline V gene data show CDR1 as SGHRS and CDR2 as YFSETQ. This CDR3 has 16 residues. The CDR3 nucleotides read TGCGCCAGCAGCGTACGCGACAGGGGTGACGGGGGTGGCTACACCTTC. Amino acids: CASSVRDRGDGGGYTF.

The rearrangement joins TRBV6-5 to TRBJ2-7; tentatively, D is TRBD2 (6 bases). The V gene lost 7 bases and the J gene lost 0 bases, with 13 bases spanning the gap. The CDR3 contains 14 residues. CDR1 and CDR2 from the germline V gene are MNHEY and SVGAGI. The CDR3 DNA reads TGTGCCAGCAAGTTAACCGGGGGCTCCTACGAGCAGTACTTC. Translating gives CASKLTGGSYEQYF.

This clone was counted only a few times. CDR3 nucleotides: TGTGCCAGCAGCTTAGGGCTAGTGGAGACCCAGTACTTC. This translates into CASSLGLVETQYF. The rearrangement uses TRBV7-9 and TRBJ2-5; D not resolved. The CDR3 is 13 residues long. Per germline, CDR1 SEHNR and CDR2 FQNEAQ (reference sequence). The V end was cut by 1 base, the J end by 5 bases, with 8 bases between.

V usage is TRBV5-4 and J usage is TRBJ2-3; perhaps TRBD2 as D (5 bases). Trimming took off 3 bases at V and 0 bases at J, with 8 bases between the two ends. The CDR3 contains 14 residues. Germline CDR1 and CDR2: SGHNT and YYREEE (reference sequence). The CDR3 sequence: CASSSSPSTDTQYF. DNA for the CDR3: TGTGCCAGCAGCTCTAGCCCTAGCACAGATACGCAGTATTTT.

V usage is TRBV29-1 and J usage is TRBJ1-1, with D possibly TRBD1 on 5 matching bases. With 3 bases removed from V and 3 bases from J, the gap between germline ends came to 11 bases. The CDR3 is made up of 13 amino acids. Germline assignment: CDR1 SQVTM and CDR2 ANQGSEA. The CDR3 reads CSVDRAGDTEAFF. The CDR3 nucleotides are TGCAGCGTTGACAGGGCGGGAGACACTGAAGCTTTCTTT. Full variable domain (rest looked up from reference TRBV29-1 and TRBJ1-1): SAVISQKPSRDICQRGTSLTIQCQVDSQVTMMFWYRQQPGQSLTLIATANQGSEATYESGFVIDKFPISRPNLTFSTLTVSNMSPEDSSIYLCSVDRAGDTEAFFGQGTRLTVV.

J is TRBJ1-6 and V is TRBV25-1; 7 bases are a match to TRBD1. This CDR3 is built from 14 residues. V shed 7 bases, J shed 7 bases, and the junction held 7 bases outside the gene matches. The germline V gene has CDR1 MGHDK and CDR2 SYGVNS. Written as DNA, the CDR3 is TGTGCCAGCAACGACGGACAGGTGAATTCACCCCTCCACTTT. It specifies CASNDGQVNSPLHF.